A selection of T cell receptor beta chains follows, all from one sample in a study of T-cell memory formation after mild COVID-19. Each CDR3 protein gets one entry after TCRdb re-called the 5' RACE reads with MiXCR. The table records 100,000 or so distinct CDR3 sequences, around 10% of them present only once. Sequenced material: PBMCs or a T cell subset sorted from them (not recorded which). All receptors come from a man aged 18 to 30 who had mild COVID-19 (a few samples of this study predate the infection). Cell type and time point are not known. CDR3s include the opening cysteine and the closing phenylalanine or tryptophan. The D gene is left open where the match is weak.

J gene	D gene	V gene	CDR3 protein
TRBJ2-7	-	TRBV7-6	CASSLAGDYEQYF
TRBJ1-2	-	TRBV2	CASSSTVTF
TRBJ2-1	TRBD2	TRBV4-1	CASSQGSSGSSYNEQFF
TRBJ2-3	TRBD2	TRBV12-3/TRBV12-4	CASSLLAGEDSDTQYF
TRBJ2-3	-	TRBV11-3	CASSFDRYTQYF
TRBJ2-1	-	TRBV19	CASSIGTANEQFF
TRBJ2-1	TRBD1	TRBV20-1	CSAGDRGASSYNEQFF
TRBJ1-1	-	TRBV18	CASSPPVTRATEAFF
TRBJ2-1	TRBD2	TRBV30	CAGILAGGRDEQFF
TRBJ2-7	TRBD1	TRBV7-9	CASGTGYYEQYF
TRBJ2-3	TRBD1	TRBV2	CASAGGQGFPDTQYF
TRBJ2-1	-	TRBV7-2	CASSSVGGGLGNEQFF
TRBJ2-1	-	TRBV7-8	CASSPGTTAGNEQFF
TRBJ1-2	-	TRBV30	CAWTDGTLGHGYTF
TRBJ1-6	-	TRBV4-3	CASSHTGTNSPLHF